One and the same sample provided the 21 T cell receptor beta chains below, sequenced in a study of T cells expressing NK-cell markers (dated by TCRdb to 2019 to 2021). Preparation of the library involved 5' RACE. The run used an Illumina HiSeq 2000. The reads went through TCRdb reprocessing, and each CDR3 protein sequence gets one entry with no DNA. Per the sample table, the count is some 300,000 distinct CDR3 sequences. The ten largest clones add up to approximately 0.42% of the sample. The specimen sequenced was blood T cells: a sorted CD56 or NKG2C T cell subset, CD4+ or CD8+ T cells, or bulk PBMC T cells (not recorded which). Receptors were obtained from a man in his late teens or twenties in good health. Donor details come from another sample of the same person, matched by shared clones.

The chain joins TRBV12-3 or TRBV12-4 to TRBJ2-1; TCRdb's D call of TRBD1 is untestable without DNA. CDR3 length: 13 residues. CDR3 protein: CASSTGPRGEQFF.

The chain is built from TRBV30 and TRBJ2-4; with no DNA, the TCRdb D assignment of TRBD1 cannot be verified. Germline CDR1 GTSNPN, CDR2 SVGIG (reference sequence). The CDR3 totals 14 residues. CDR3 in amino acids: CAWRRTGGGDIQYF.

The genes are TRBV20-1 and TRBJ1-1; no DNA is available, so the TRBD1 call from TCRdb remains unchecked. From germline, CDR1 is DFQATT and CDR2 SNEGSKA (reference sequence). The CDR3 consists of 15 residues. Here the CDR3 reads CSARVSGGLNTEAFF.

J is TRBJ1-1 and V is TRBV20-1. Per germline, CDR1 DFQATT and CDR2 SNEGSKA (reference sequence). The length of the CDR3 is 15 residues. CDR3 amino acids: CSARDPGGANTEAFF.

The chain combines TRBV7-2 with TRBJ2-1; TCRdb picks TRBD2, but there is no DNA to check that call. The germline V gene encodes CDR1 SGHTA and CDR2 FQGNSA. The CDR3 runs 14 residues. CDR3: CASRAGRDRNEQFF.

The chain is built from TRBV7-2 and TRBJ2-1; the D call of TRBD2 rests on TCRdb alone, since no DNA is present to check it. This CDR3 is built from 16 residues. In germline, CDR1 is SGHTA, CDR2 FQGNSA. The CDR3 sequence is CASSLERTSGRNEQFF. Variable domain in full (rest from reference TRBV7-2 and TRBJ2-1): GAGVSQSPSNKVTEKGKDVELRCDPISGHTALYWYRQSLGQGLEFLIYFQGNSAPDKSGLPSDRFSAERTGGSVSTLTIQRTQQEDSAVYLCASSLERTSGRNEQFFGPGTRLTVL.

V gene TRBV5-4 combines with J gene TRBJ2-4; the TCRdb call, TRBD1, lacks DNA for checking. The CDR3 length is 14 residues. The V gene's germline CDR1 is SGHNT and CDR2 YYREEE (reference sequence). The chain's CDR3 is CASSSGTGPDIQYF.

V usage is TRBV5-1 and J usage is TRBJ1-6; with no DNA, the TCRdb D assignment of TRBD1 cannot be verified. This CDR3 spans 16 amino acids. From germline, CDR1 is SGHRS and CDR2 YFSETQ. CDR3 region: CASSFSAGGNNSPLHF.

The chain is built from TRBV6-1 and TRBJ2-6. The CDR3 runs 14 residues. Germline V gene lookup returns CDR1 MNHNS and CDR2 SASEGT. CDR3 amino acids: CASSGDGGANVLTF.

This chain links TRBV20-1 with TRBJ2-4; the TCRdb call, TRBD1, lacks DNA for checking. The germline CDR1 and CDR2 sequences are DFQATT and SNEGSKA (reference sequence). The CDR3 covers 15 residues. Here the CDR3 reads CSASTQGNWKNIQYF.

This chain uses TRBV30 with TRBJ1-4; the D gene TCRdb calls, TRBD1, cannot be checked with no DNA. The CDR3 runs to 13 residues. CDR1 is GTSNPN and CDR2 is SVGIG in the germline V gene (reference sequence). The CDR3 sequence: CAWRDRLRGGLFF.

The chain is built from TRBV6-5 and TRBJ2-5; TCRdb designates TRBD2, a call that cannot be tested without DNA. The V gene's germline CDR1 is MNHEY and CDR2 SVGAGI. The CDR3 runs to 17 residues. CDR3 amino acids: CASSYTSRAGGGETQYF.

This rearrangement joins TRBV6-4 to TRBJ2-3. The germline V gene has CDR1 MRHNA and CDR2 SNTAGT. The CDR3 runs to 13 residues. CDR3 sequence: CASSAFWTDTQYF.

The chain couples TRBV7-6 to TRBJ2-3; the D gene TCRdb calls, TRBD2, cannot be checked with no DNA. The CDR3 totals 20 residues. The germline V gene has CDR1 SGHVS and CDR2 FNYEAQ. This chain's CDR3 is CASSPSLLRRRRGPSHTQYF.

CDR3 sequence reads: CASSPQEQDPGTDTQYF. This rearrangement joins TRBV18 to TRBJ2-3; TCRdb gives TRBD1 as the D gene, but with no DNA this cannot be confirmed. This CDR3 is 17 amino acids long. CDR1 and CDR2 (germline): KGHSH, LQKENI.

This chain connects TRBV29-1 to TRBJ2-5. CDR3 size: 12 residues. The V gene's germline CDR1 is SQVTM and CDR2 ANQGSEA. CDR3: CSVGPSQETQYF.

The CDR3 is CASSYSGNYEQYF. The rearrangement joins TRBV7-9 to TRBJ2-7; TCRdb outputs TRBD1, but without DNA this stays unchecked. The length of the CDR3 is 13 residues. Germline V CDR1 and CDR2: SEHNR, FQNEAQ (reference sequence).

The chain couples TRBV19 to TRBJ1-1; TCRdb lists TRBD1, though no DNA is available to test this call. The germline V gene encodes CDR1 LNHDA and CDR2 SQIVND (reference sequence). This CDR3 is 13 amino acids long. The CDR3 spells CASSIVRGSEAFF.

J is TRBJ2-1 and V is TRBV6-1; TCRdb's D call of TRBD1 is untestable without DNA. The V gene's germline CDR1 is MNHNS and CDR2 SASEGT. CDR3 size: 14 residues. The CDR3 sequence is CASTRDRPYNEQFF.

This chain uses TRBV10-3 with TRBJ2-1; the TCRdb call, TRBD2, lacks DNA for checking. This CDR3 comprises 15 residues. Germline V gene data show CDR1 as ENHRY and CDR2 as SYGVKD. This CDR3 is CAISLQSGSYNEQFF.

This chain's CDR3 is CASSPGLAGSGVTQYF. The V call is TRBV6-5, the J call TRBJ2-3; TCRdb's assignment of TRBD2 cannot be checked, as there is no DNA. This CDR3 spans 16 amino acids. Germline values: CDR1 MNHEY, CDR2 SVGAGI.